The 16 T cell receptor beta chains below come from one sample, sequenced in a study of radiotherapy plus CTLA-4 blockade in lung cancer. Clones were sequenced by immunoSEQ multiplex PCR, and TCRdb holds only the in-frame ones, with some missing. The sample lists around 80,000 clones, over 65% occurring once. Sequenced here: peripheral blood, sampled from a patient treated with radiotherapy plus ipilimumab. The receptor set was obtained from a human donor with non-small cell lung cancer whose response to radiotherapy plus ipilimumab could not be evaluated.

In this sample, this clone turned up once. The chain couples TRBV15 to TRBJ2-7, with a weak D call TRBD2 (6 bases). V was shortened by 5 bases and J by 2 bases, with 19 bases between the two germline ends. This CDR3 is 16 amino acids long. Germline assignment: CDR1 LNHNV and CDR2 YYDKDF (reference sequence). CDR3 nucleotides: TGTGCCACCAGCCCTCGGGGAGGAATTTTTGCCTACGAGCAGTACTTC. It specifies CATSPRGGIFAYEQYF.

This clone was recorded a few times. The chain's CDR3 is CASSSSRDSNQPQHF. Written as DNA, the CDR3 is TGTGCCAGCAGCTCATCCCGGGATAGCAATCAGCCCCAGCATTTT. V and J are TRBV7-9 and TRBJ1-5, with unresolved D. Germline CDR1 reads SEHNR; CDR2 reads FQNEAQ (reference sequence). The V and J ends lost 4 bases and 0 bases respectively, with 10 bases between them. This CDR3 is 15 amino acids long.

The chain recombines TRBV7-9 with TRBJ2-5; TRBD2 matches at 12 bases. The J call could be wrong; TRBJ2-7 is a better fit for the DNA end. The CDR3 extends over 15 amino acids. From germline, CDR1 is SEHNR and CDR2 FQNEAQ (reference sequence). CDR3 residues: CASSLTSGSIYEQYF. CDR3 nucleotides: TGTGCCAGCAGCCTGACTAGCGGGAGCATCTACGAGCAGTACTTC.

V is TRBV7-2 and J is TRBJ2-1; no firm D call. Trimming removed 5 bases from V and 0 bases from J, with 8 bases in between. The CDR3 length is 14 residues. Germline CDR1 SGHTA, CDR2 FQGNSA. The CDR3, as DNA: TGTGCCAGCAGCGGAGCCTCCTCCTACAATGAGCAGTTCTTC. Translation gives CASSGASSYNEQFF.

In this sample, this clone turned up once. The rearrangement links TRBV18 to TRBJ2-3, with D perhaps matching TRBD2 (5 bases). CDR1 is KGHSH and CDR2 is LQKENI in the germline V gene. Trimming took 6 bases from V and 5 from J, leaving 21 bases between them. CDR3 size: 16 residues. The CDR3 DNA reads as TGTGCCAGCTCCGCGACGCCCGGGGATGTAGGAGATACGCAGTATTTT. This gives the protein CASSATPGDVGDTQYF.

This clone has more than one count but fewer than ten. The chain links TRBV11-1 to TRBJ2-2; 7 nucleotides agree with TRBD1. The length of the CDR3 is 14 residues. Germline values: CDR1 SGHAT, CDR2 FQDESV (reference sequence). V was clipped by 5 bases and J by 8 bases; unmatched bases: 8. The CDR3 coding sequence is TGTGCCAGCAGCCTCGACAGGGTTCCTGGGGAGCTGTTTTTT. This encodes CASSLDRVPGELFF.

V usage is TRBV5-1 and J usage is TRBJ2-1; 9 bases agree with TRBD1. CDR1 is SGHRS and CDR2 is YFSETQ in the germline V gene. The V and J ends lost 4 bases and 6 bases, in that order; junction bases with no gene match: 11. CDR3 size: 16 residues. The CDR3 coding sequence is TGCGCCAGCAGCCTTTCCGGGACAGGGAACATCAATGAGCAGTTCTTC. It encodes CASSLSGTGNINEQFF. Looking up the rest from reference TRBV5-1 and TRBJ2-1 gives the full variable domain: KAGVTQTPRYLIKTRGQQVTLSCSPISGHRSVSWYQQTPGQGLQFLFEYFSETQRNKGNFPGRFSGRQFSNSRSEMNVSTLELGDSALYLCASSLSGTGNINEQFFGPGTRLTVL.

This sequence joins TRBV27 and TRBJ2-3; no clear D. Germline CDR1 MNHEY, CDR2 SMNVEV (reference sequence). The ends were cut back, 3 bases at V and 2 bases at J, with 9 bases in the middle. This CDR3 comprises 14 residues. The CDR3 spells CASSFSLNTDTQYF. DNA of the CDR3: TGTGCCAGCAGTTTTTCCCTAAACACAGATACGCAGTATTTT.

The chain couples TRBV2 to TRBJ2-7; D may be TRBD1 (6 bases). V lost 6 bases and J 3 bases, leaving 12 bases between the germline ends. The CDR3 runs 13 residues. Germline lookup yields CDR1 SNHLY and CDR2 FYNNEI. CDR3 region: CASRDGGNYEQYF. Here the CDR3 DNA reads TGTGCCAGCAGGGATGGGGGCAACTACGAGCAGTACTTC.

The genes are TRBV5-4 and TRBJ2-1; 10 bases align to TRBD1. The J segment lost 2 bases and the V segment lost 4 bases, leaving 6 bases of the junction unmatched. CDR1 and CDR2 (germline): SGHNT, YYREEE (reference sequence). The CDR3 has 16 residues. CDR3 sequence reads: CASSPPGTGAYNEQFF. In DNA, the CDR3 is TGTGCCAGCAGCCCCCCTGGGACAGGGGCCTACAATGAGCAGTTCTTC.

The chain is built from TRBV5-4 and TRBJ1-2; D is uncertain. From germline, CDR1 is SGHNT and CDR2 YYREEE (reference sequence). Trimming shortened V by 4 bases and J by 5 bases, and 9 bases separated the two germline ends. The CDR3 extends over 12 amino acids. CDR3 nucleotide sequence: TGTGCCAGCAGCGCCGGGTCTTATGGCTACACCTTC. Residues: CASSAGSYGYTF.

This clone was counted once. The chain carries TRBV5-1 and TRBJ2-1; 8 positions match TRBD2. Germline trimming cut 4 bases from V and 8 bases from J; bases unmatched to any gene: 17. Germline CDR1 is SGHRS and CDR2 is YFSETQ. The CDR3 runs to 17 residues. This CDR3 is CASSLVTSDPFGDEQFF. For the CDR3, the DNA is TGCGCCAGCAGCCTGGTGACTAGCGACCCATTTGGGGATGAGCAGTTCTTC.

The chain employs TRBV6-6 and TRBJ2-1, with D perhaps TRBD1 (5 bases). The germline V gene has CDR1 MNHNY and CDR2 SVGAGI (reference sequence). The ends were cut back, 4 bases at V and 4 bases at J, with 8 bases in the middle. The CDR3 has 13 residues. DNA for the CDR3: TGTGCCAGCAGTTCTAGGGGTTACAATGAGCAGTTCTTC. Its translation is CASSSRGYNEQFF.

This sequence joins TRBV13 and TRBJ1-1, with D unclear. This CDR3 spans 13 amino acids. Germline loops: CDR1 PRHDT, CDR2 FYEKMQ (reference sequence). Trimming removed 4 bases from V and 7 bases from J, with 13 bases in between. The CDR3, as DNA: TGTGCCAGCAGCTCAGGTGCGGGAGGTGAAGCTTTCTTT. This translates into CASSSGAGGEAFF.

The chain links TRBV7-9 to TRBJ2-3; TRBD1 matches at 8 bases. The CDR3 consists of 14 residues. Trimming took 6 bases from V and 4 from J; bases not matched to a gene: 6. CDR1 is SEHNR and CDR2 is FQNEAQ in the germline V gene (reference sequence). The DNA for the CDR3 is TGTGCCAGCAGTACACAGGGGGTCGCAGATACGCAGTATTTT. It codes for CASSTQGVADTQYF.

This rearrangement joins TRBV7-3 to TRBJ1-2, with 8 bases fitting TRBD1. Germline lookup yields CDR1 SGHTA and CDR2 FQGTGA. V trimming: 2 bases; J trimming: 5 bases; junction bases outside the gene matches: 7. The CDR3 has 15 residues. The CDR3 region is CASSLGTGDNYGYTF. The CDR3 nucleotides read TGTGCCAGCAGCTTAGGGACAGGAGACAATTATGGCTACACCTTC.